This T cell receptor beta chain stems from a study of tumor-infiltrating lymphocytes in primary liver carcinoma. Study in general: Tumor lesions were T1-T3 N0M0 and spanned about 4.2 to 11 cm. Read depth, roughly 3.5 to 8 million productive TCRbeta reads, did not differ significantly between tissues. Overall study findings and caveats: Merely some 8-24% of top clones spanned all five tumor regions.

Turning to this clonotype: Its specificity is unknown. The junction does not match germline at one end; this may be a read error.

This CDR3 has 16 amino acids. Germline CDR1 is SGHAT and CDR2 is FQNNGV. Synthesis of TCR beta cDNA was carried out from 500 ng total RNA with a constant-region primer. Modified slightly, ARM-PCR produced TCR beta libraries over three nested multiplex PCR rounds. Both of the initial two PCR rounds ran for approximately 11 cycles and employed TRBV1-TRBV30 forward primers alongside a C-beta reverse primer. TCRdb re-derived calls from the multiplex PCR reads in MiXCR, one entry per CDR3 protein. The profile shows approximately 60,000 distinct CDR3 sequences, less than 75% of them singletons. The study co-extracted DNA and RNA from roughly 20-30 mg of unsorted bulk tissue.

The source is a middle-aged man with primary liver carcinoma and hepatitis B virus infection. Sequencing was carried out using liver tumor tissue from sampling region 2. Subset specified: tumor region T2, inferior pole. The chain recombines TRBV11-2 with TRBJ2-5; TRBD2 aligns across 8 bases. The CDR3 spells CASNRIPGGGKETQYF. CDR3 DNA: TGTGCCAGCAACCGAATTCCTGGCGGGGGGAAAGAGACGCAGTACTTC.